This paragraph reports one TCR beta chain. The target antigen is unknown. The V gene lost 1 base and the J gene lost 5 bases, with 14 bases spanning the gap. This CDR3 has 15 amino acids. The germline V gene has CDR1 SEHNR and CDR2 FQNEAQ (reference sequence). Libraries of TCR beta came from iRepertoire HTBI primers plus Arm-PCR of CDR3 regions. Each CDR3 protein gets one entry after TCRdb re-called the multiplex PCR reads with MiXCR. The sample consists of 560,000 or so distinct CDR3 sequences, more than 15% of them appearing once. This sample's time point: newly diagnosed GD, antithyroid drugs for less than 3 months. The TCR library was made from RNA extracted from PBMCs. Patients came from an endocrinology department in Xi'an, China. Staff drew approximately 9.3 milliliters of peripheral blood into EDTA tubes. The data were taken from a study of regulatory T cells in long-lasting Graves disease. Study outcomes and limitations: A limited number of samples was an acknowledged limitation.

These data were also reused for a study on T cells in Graves' hyperthyroidism and ophthalmopathy.

Sample: peripheral blood mononuclear cells (PBMCs), taken at new diagnosis, from a patient treated with antithyroid drugs. The TCR comes from a man aged 18 to 29 with Graves disease. The V and J genes are TRBV7-9 and TRBJ1-1; D gene unclear. CDR3 sequence reads: CASSLVLLAGTEAFF. The CDR3, as DNA: TGTGCCAGCAGCTTAGTCCTACTAGCGGGGACTGAAGCTTTCTTT.